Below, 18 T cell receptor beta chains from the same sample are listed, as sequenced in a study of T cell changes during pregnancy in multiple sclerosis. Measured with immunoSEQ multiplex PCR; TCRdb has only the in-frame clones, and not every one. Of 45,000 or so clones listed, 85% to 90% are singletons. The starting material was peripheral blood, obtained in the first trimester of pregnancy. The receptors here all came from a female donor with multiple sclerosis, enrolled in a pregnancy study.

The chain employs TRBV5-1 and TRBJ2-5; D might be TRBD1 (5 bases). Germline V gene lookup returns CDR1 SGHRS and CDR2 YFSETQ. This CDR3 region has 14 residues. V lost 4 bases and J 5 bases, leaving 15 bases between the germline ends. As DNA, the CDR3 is TGCGCCAGCAGCCCCTGGGGCAGTCGGGAGACCCAGTACTTC. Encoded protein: CASSPWGSRETQYF.

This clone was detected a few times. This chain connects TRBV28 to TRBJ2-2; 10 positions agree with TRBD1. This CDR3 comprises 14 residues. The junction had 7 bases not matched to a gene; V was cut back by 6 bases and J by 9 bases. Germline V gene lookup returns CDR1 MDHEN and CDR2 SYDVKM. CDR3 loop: CASRRDRGFWELFF. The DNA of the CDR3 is TGTGCCAGCAGGCGGGACAGGGGTTTTTGGGAGCTGTTTTTT.

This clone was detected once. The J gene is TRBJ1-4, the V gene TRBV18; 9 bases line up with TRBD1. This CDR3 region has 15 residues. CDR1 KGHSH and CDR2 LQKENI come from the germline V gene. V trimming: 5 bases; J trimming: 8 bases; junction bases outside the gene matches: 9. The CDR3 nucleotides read TGTGCCAGCTCATCAGACAGGGGGATATTGGAAAAACTGTTTTTT. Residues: CASSSDRGILEKLFF.

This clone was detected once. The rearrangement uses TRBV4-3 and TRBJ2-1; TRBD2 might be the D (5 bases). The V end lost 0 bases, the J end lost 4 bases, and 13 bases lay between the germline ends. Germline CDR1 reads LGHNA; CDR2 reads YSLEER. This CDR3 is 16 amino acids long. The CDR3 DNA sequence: TGCGCCAGCAGCCAAGATGGGTCTAGCCCTTACAATGAGCAGTTCTTC. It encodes CASSQDGSSPYNEQFF.

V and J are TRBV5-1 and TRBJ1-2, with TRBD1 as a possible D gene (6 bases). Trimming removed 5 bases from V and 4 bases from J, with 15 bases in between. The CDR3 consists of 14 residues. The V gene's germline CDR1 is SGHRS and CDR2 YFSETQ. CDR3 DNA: TGCGCCAGCAGGAACTCAGGGGAAGGCTATGGCTACACCTTC. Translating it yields CASRNSGEGYGYTF.

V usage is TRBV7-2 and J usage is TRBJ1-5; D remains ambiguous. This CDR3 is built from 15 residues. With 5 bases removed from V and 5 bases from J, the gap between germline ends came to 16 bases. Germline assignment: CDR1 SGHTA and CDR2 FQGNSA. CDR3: CASSRRRGGDQPQHF. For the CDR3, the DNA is TGTGCCAGCAGCCGTCGGCGGGGTGGGGATCAGCCCCAGCATTTT.

The CDR3 reads CASSYSRGSGNTIYF. The CDR3 coding sequence is TGTGCCAGCAGTTACTCTAGGGGCTCTGGAAACACCATATATTTT. This chain joins TRBV6-5 and TRBJ1-3; D perhaps matches TRBD1 (5 bases). Per germline, CDR1 MNHEY and CDR2 SVGAGI. This CDR3 comprises 15 residues. Trimming took 0 bases from V and 0 from J, leaving 6 bases between them.

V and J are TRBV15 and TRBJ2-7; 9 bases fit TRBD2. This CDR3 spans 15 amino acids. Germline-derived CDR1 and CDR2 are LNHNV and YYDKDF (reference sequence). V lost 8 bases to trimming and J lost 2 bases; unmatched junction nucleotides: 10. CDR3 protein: CATGSGASGTYEQYF. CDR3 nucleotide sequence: TGTGCCACCGGATCGGGAGCTAGCGGGACCTACGAGCAGTACTTC.

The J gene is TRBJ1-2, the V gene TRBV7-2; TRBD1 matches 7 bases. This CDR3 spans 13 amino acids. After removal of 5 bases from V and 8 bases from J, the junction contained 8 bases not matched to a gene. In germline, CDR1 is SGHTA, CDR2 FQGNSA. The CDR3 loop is CASSQAGGRGYTF. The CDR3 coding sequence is TGTGCCAGCAGCCAGGCAGGGGGGAGAGGCTACACCTTC.

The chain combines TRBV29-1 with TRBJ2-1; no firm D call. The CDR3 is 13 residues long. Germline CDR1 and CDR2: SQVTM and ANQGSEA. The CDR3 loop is CASSRASYNEQFF. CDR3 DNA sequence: TGCGCATCTTCCCGAGCCTCCTACAATGAGCAGTTCTTC.

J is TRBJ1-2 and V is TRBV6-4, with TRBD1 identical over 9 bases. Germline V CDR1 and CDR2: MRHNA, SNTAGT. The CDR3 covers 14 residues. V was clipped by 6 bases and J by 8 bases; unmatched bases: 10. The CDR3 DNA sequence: TGTGCCAGCAGGGGGACAGGGCCCCTTGGGGGCTACACCTTC. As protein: CASRGTGPLGGYTF.

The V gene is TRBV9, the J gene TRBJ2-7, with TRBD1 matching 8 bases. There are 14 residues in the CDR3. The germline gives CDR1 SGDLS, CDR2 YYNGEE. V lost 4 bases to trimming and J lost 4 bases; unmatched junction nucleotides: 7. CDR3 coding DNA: TGTGCCAGCAGCCCGGACAGGGAAACTTACGAGCAGTACTTC. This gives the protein CASSPDRETYEQYF.

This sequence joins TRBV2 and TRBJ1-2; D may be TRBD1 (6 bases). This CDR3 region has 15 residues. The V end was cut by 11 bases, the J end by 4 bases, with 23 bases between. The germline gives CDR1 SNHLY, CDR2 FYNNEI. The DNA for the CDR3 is TGTGCCTCAGTGGGGGCAGGGACACTCTTCTATGGCTACACCTTC. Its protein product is CASVGAGTLFYGYTF.

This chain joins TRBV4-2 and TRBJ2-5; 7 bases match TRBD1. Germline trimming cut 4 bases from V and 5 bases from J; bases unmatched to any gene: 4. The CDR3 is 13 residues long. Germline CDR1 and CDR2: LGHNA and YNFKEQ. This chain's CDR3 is CASSLTGEETQYF. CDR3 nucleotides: TGTGCCAGCAGCCTCACAGGGGAGGAGACCCAGTACTTC.

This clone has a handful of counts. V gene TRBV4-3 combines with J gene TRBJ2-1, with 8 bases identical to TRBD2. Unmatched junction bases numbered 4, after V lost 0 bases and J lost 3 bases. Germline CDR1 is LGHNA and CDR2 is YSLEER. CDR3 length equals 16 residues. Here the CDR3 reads CASSQERGAIYNEQFF. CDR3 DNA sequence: TGCGCCAGCAGCCAAGAGCGGGGGGCCATCTACAATGAGCAGTTCTTC.

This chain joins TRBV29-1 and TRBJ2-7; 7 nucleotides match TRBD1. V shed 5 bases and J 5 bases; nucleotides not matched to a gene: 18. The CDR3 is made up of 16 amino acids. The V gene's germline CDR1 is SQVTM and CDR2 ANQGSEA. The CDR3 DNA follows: TGCAGCGTTAGCCCGGGACAGCGCTTTGAGGGGGACGAGCAGTACTTC. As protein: CSVSPGQRFEGDEQYF.

The CDR3 nucleotides read TGTGCCAGCAGCGACGTCGCCGGACTGACGAATTCACCCCTCCACTTT. As protein: CASSDVAGLTNSPLHF. The chain employs TRBV2 and TRBJ1-6; D is ambiguous. Germline CDR1 reads SNHLY; CDR2 reads FYNNEI. The CDR3 is 16 amino acids. The germline V and J ends were trimmed by 6 bases and 7 bases, with 19 bases remaining between them.

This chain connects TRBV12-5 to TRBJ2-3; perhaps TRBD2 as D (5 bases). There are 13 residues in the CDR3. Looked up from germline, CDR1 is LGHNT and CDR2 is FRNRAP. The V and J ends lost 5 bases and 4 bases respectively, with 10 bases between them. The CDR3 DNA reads TGTGCTAGTGGTCCGCAGGAGGCAGATACGCAGTATTTT. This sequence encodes CASGPQEADTQYF.